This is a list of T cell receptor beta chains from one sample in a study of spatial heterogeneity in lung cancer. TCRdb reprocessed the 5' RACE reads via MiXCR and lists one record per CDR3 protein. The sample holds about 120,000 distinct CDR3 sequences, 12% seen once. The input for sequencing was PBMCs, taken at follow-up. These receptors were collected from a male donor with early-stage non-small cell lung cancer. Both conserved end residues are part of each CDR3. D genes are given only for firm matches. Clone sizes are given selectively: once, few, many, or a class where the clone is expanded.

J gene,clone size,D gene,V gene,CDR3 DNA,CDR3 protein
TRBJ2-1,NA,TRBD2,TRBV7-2,TGTGCCAGCACCCTGACTAGCGGGTACAATGAGCAGTTCTTC,CASTLTSGYNEQFF
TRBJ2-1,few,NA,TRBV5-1,TGCGCCAGCAGCTCCGACAGTTTTCAAGAGCAGTTCTTC,CASSSDSFQEQFF
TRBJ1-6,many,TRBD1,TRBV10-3,TGTGCCATCAGCAGGGATGGGACAGGGAATTCACCCCTCCACTTT,CAISRDGTGNSPLHF
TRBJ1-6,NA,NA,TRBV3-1,TGTGCCAGCAGCCAACGGACAGTTATCTATAATTCACCCCTCCACTTT,CASSQRTVIYNSPLHF
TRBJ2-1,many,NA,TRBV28,TGTGCCAGCACCCTGGACGCCTACAATGAGCAGTTCTTC,CASTLDAYNEQFF
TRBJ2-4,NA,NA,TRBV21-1,TGTGCCAGCAGCAAAGAAGTAGGTTTAGGACAGGGGCTAGCCAAAAACATTCAGTACTTC,CASSKEVGLGQGLAKNIQYF
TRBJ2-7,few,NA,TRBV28,TGTGCCAGCAACTCCGGGACTGAGTCCTACGAGCAGTACTTC,CASNSGTESYEQYF
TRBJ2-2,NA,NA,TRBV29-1,TGCAGCGTTGTTGGCAGGGCCTCCTCCGGGGAGCTGTTTTTT,CSVVGRASSGELFF
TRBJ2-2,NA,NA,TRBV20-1,TGCAGTGCTAGAGTCGCTCGAAACACCGGGGAGCTGTTTTTT,CSARVARNTGELFF
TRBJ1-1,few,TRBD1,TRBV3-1,TGTGCCAGCAGCTATAGTGACAGGGGTTACACTGAAGCTTTCTTT,CASSYSDRGYTEAFF
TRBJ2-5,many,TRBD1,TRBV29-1,TGCAGCGTCCGAAGGGGCGACAGGGACCAAGAGACCCAGTACTTC,CSVRRGDRDQETQYF
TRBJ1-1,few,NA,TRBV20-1,TGCAGTGCTAGAATATCAGGGGTGGCGAACACTGAAGCTTTCTTT,CSARISGVANTEAFF
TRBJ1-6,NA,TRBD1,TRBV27,TGTGCCAGCAGTTTCTCTCAAAGAGGGGGCTCACCCCTCCACTTT,CASSFSQRGGSPLHF